This is a list of T cell receptor beta chains from one sample in a study of T-cell reconstitution after alpha-beta-depleted transplantation in children. TCRdb re-called the PCR reads with MiXCR, one entry per CDR3 protein. This table holds fewer than 550,000 distinct CDR3 sequences, 11% found once. Sequenced here: PBMCs, mostly from graft donor cells, sampled 180 days after TCRalphabeta/CD19-depleted stem cell transplant. The receptors here all came from a female patient aged 2-10 years who had a stem cell transplant for aplastic anemia, so the T cells may come from the graft donor. The CDR3 runs from the conserved cysteine through the conserved F or W. The D gene is left open where the match is weak. The listing skips clone size in some rows; elsewhere it reads once, few, many or a size class.

D	V	size	J	CDR3	DNA
.	TRBV7-8	many	TRBJ1-1	CASSLVYRGSLNTEAFF	TGTGCCAGCAGCTTAGTTTACCGGGGCAGTTTGAACACTGAAGCTTTCTTT
TRBD2	TRBV4-3	.	TRBJ2-1	CASSQDLAGAYNEQFF	TGCGCCAGCAGCCAGGACCTAGCGGGAGCCTACAATGAGCAGTTCTTC
.	TRBV7-2	many	TRBJ2-1	CASSHILGGPYNEQFF	TGTGCCAGCAGCCATATACTTGGGGGGCCCTACAATGAGCAGTTCTTC
TRBD1	TRBV7-3	few	TRBJ1-2	CASSPTGGQGDYGYTF	TGTGCCAGCAGCCCAACGGGGGGACAGGGTGACTATGGCTACACCTTC
.	TRBV6-5	.	TRBJ2-7	CASGRNYEQYF	TGTGCCAGCGGACGGAACTACGAGCAGTACTTC
.	TRBV28	few	TRBJ2-7	CASNDRRYEQYF	TGTGCCAGCAACGATAGGAGATACGAGCAGTACTTC
TRBD1	TRBV6-5	.	TRBJ2-7	CASSYSTGTGSSYEQYF	TGTGCCAGCAGTTACTCAACCGGGACAGGGAGCTCCTACGAGCAGTACTTC
.	TRBV28	few	TRBJ2-1	CASSFRGLAENEQFF	TGTGCCAGCAGTTTTCGGGGTCTAGCTGAGAATGAGCAGTTCTTC
.	TRBV28	.	TRBJ1-5	CAGGIDNQPQHF	TGTGCCGGGGGGATTGACAATCAGCCCCAGCATTTT
.	TRBV11-2	.	TRBJ2-1	CASGAGPGVRVEFF	TGTGCCAGCGGTGCCGGGCCCGGGGTTCGGGTGGAGTTCTTC
TRBD2	TRBV4-2	few	TRBJ2-1	CASSQGAGGTTYYNEQFF	TGTGCCAGCAGCCAAGGAGCCGGCGGGACTACGTATTACAATGAGCAGTTCTTC
.	TRBV20-1	.	TRBJ1-5	CSAQRQFLTNQPQHF	TGCAGTGCTCAACGACAGTTCTTGACCAATCAGCCCCAGCATTTT
.	TRBV7-4	.	TRBJ2-2	CASSAAGAGELFF	TGTGCCAGCAGCGCCGCGGGCGCAGGGGAGCTGTTTTTT
.	TRBV30	once	TRBJ2-1	CAWKSLRSGDPRMNEQFF	TGTGCCTGGAAGTCGTTACGTAGTGGGGACCCAAGAATGAATGAGCAGTTCTTC
TRBD2	TRBV6-1	.	TRBJ2-2	CASRGLAYTGELFF	TGTGCCAGCAGAGGACTAGCGTACACCGGGGAGCTGTTTTTT
.	TRBV27	few	TRBJ2-3	CASRSGTPRDTQYF	TGTGCCAGTCGTTCCGGGACCCCCCGCGATACGCAGTATTTT
TRBD2	TRBV12-3/TRBV12-4	few	TRBJ2-3	CASTLSGGDTDTQYF	TGTGCCAGCACCCTGTCGGGGGGGGACACAGATACGCAGTATTTT
.	TRBV7-2	many	TRBJ2-3	CASSPDGATDTQYF	TGTGCCAGCAGCCCAGACGGGGCCACAGATACGCAGTATTTT
TRBD1	TRBV5-1	few	TRBJ2-2	CASSLAATGGPGELFF	TGCGCCAGCAGCTTGGCCGCCACAGGGGGCCCCGGGGAGCTGTTTTTT
.	TRBV20-1	.	TRBJ1-5	CSIQGGGQPQHF	TGCAGTATCCAGGGAGGAGGGCAGCCCCAGCATTTT
TRBD1	TRBV15	few	TRBJ1-6	CATHGQGANSPLHF	TGTGCCACTCACGGACAGGGGGCCAATTCACCCCTCCACTTT
.	TRBV5-1	many	TRBJ1-3	CASSLTPSGNTIYF	TGCGCCAGCAGCTTGACTCCTTCTGGAAACACCATATATTTT
.	TRBV15	.	TRBJ1-5	CATSRDHGDQPQHF	TGTGCCACCAGCAGAGATCATGGGGATCAGCCCCAGCATTTT
TRBD1	TRBV12-3/TRBV12-4	.	TRBJ2-7	CASSSPGTGNYEQYF	TGTGCCAGCAGTTCCCCCGGGACAGGCAACTACGAGCAGTACTTC
TRBD2	TRBV6-2/TRBV6-3	few	TRBJ2-1	CASSRPGLADSYNEQFF	TGTGCCAGCAGTCGACCGGGACTAGCGGACTCCTACAATGAGCAGTTCTTC
TRBD2	TRBV9	few	TRBJ2-1	CASSAHGLAGDNEQFF	TGTGCCAGCAGCGCCCACGGACTAGCGGGAGACAATGAGCAGTTCTTC
TRBD1	TRBV5-1	.	TRBJ1-3	CASSWDSWSSGNTIYF	TGCGCCAGCAGCTGGGACAGCTGGAGCTCTGGAAACACCATATATTTT
.	TRBV11-2	.	TRBJ1-3	CASSSYKRRRNTIYF	TGTGCCAGCAGCTCGTATAAACGGCGGCGAAACACCATATATTTT
TRBD2	TRBV5-1	.	TRBJ2-1	CASSLEAAGENEQFF	TGCGCCAGCAGCTTGGAGGCAGCGGGAGAGAATGAGCAGTTCTTC
.	TRBV29-1	.	TRBJ2-1	CSLNEQFF	TGCAGCTTGAATGAGCAGTTCTTC
.	TRBV6-2/TRBV6-3	.	TRBJ1-5	CASSYHNQPQHF	TGTGCCAGCAGTTACCACAATCAGCCCCAGCATTTT
.	TRBV7-9	.	TRBJ2-1	CASSPKWPGAYNEQFF	TGTGCCAGCAGCCCAAAGTGGCCCGGAGCTTACAATGAGCAGTTCTTC
.	TRBV6-2/TRBV6-3	.	TRBJ2-1	CASSAPRAGSYNEQFF	TGTGCCAGCAGCGCACCGAGGGCGGGCTCCTACAATGAGCAGTTCTTC
.	TRBV10-3	.	TRBJ2-7	CAIKGEGTVYEQYF	TGTGCCATCAAGGGGGAGGGGACCGTATACGAGCAGTACTTC
.	TRBV20-1	many	TRBJ2-1	CSARFGPGYDEQFF	TGCAGTGCTAGATTCGGACCTGGTTATGATGAGCAGTTCTTC
TRBD1	TRBV7-8	.	TRBJ2-4	CASSSGQSDIQYF	TGTGCCAGCAGCTCGGGACAGTCGGACATTCAGTACTTC
TRBD1	TRBV27	.	TRBJ1-1	CASSRRVEGAAEAFF	TGTGCCAGCAGCCGAAGGGTAGAGGGGGCCGCTGAAGCTTTCTTT
.	TRBV29-1	few	TRBJ2-1	CSVESPYNEQFF	TGCAGCGTTGAGAGCCCCTACAATGAGCAGTTCTTC
TRBD1	TRBV28	many	TRBJ1-6	CASSLWTGDSPLHF	TGTGCCAGCAGTTTATGGACAGGGGATTCACCCCTCCACTTT
TRBD2	TRBV18	.	TRBJ2-7	CASSPPGLAGEYEQYF	TGTGCCAGCTCACCACCGGGACTAGCGGGAGAGTACGAGCAGTACTTC
.	TRBV4-3	.	TRBJ1-4	CASSQGDTNEKLFF	TGCGCCAGCAGCCAAGGGGACACCAATGAAAAACTGTTTTTT
TRBD1	TRBV4-3	.	TRBJ1-4	CASSKGQGAPNEKLFF	TGCGCCAGCAGCAAGGGACAGGGGGCGCCTAATGAAAAACTGTTTTTT
.	TRBV4-3	.	TRBJ1-4	CASSLTEGLGEKLFF	TGCGCCAGCAGCCTTACGGAGGGTCTAGGGGAAAAACTGTTTTTT
.	TRBV20-1	.	TRBJ1-4	CSAERVRRGSTNEKLFF	TGCAGTGCCGAACGAGTGAGGCGCGGTTCAACTAATGAAAAACTGTTTTTT
.	TRBV11-3	.	TRBJ2-5	CASSAAGGPRETQYF	TGTGCCAGCAGCGCCGCCGGAGGGCCAAGGGAGACCCAGTACTTC